This is a list of T cell receptor beta chains from one sample in a study of immune evolution from preneoplasia to lung adenocarcinoma. Measured with immunoSEQ multiplex PCR; TCRdb has only the in-frame clones, and not every one. The top ten clones hold 4% of a sample with about 5,500 clones, over 65% of them seen once. The material sequenced was FFPE adjacent normal lung tissue. The receptors come from a person aged 65-85 years with lung adenocarcinoma. Both conserved end residues are part of each CDR3. The order of the fields is J gene, D gene, clone size, V gene, CDR3 DNA, CDR3 protein. A D gene is named only where the DNA matches it firmly. Expanded clones get a size class; other rows say once, few or many, or leave the size out.

>TRBJ2-7|.|once|TRBV6-6
TGTGCCAGCAGTACCCTCAGCTACGAGCAGTACTTC
CASSTLSYEQYF
>TRBJ1-1|.|.|TRBV7-9
TGTGCCAGCAGCTTAATGGGGAACACTGAAGCTTTCTTT
CASSLMGNTEAFF
>TRBJ1-6|.|.|TRBV7-2
TGTGCCAGCAGCTTAGAGGCGACAGGTTATAATTCACCCCTCCACTTT
CASSLEATGYNSPLHF
>TRBJ2-7|TRBD2|.|TRBV5-4
TGTGCCAGCAGCTTGTATTCTAGCGGGAGCTTTTACGAGCAGTACTTC
CASSLYSSGSFYEQYF
>TRBJ2-3|.|.|TRBV6-4
TGTGCCAGCAGTGAAGGTTCATCATCAGATACGCAGTATTTT
CASSEGSSSDTQYF
>TRBJ2-3|.|.|TRBV5-1
TGCGCCAGCAGCTTAACTCGATCAGGGAACACAGATACGCAGTATTTT
CASSLTRSGNTDTQYF
>TRBJ1-2|.|.|TRBV30
TGTGCCTGGAGAGCCCCCGTCTCCTATGGCTACACCTTC
CAWRAPVSYGYTF
>TRBJ1-1|.|once|TRBV2
TGTGCCAGCAGTGGCGGCAGCCAGAACACTGAAGCTTTCTTT
CASSGGSQNTEAFF
>TRBJ1-5|.|once|TRBV11-2
TGTGCCAGCAGCTTAGGATCTGGGAAATCCCAGCCCCAGCATTTT
CASSLGSGKSQPQHF
>TRBJ2-5|TRBD2|.|TRBV19
TGTGCCAGTAGGGCTAGCGGGAGTCGAGAGACCCAGTACTTC
CASRASGSRETQYF